This T cell receptor beta chain was recovered during a study of blood T cell repertoires in COVID-19. Study overall: Samples came from the United States, Italy and Spain, spanning acute and convalescent COVID-19. T cells, B-cell-depleted T cells, or PBMCs provided the cDNA or gDNA that served as material.

As handled by the study authors: Amplification with reference gene primers provided the estimates of nucleated cell counts. Profiling relied on immunoSEQ multiplex PCR, and the TCRdb table lists in-frame clones only, not all of them. The DNA gave D and trimming, while V, J and clone size come from that table. The sample has 50,000 to 80,000 clones, under 80% seen once. The V and J ends lost 4 bases and 0 bases respectively, with 13 bases between them. Germline CDR1 and CDR2: SGDLS and YYNGEE. The CDR3 runs 16 residues. This rearrangement joins TRBV9 to TRBJ1-4; D possibly corresponds to TRBD1 (5 bases). The receptor was derived from a human donor in a cohort sampled during active COVID-19. The sequenced sample was peripheral blood. Written as DNA, the CDR3 is TGTGCCAGCAGCATGACAGCTTTTGCAACTAATGAAAAACTGTTTTTT. Translated: CASSMTAFATNEKLFF.